These 18 T cell receptor beta chains were sequenced from one sample in a study of T cell responses to AZD1222 COVID-19 vaccine. Profiled with immunoSEQ multiplex PCR; TCRdb holds only in-frame clones, not every one. The sample includes under 110,000 clones, 85% to 90% seen only once; the top ten take under 1.5%. This specimen was peripheral blood, taken on day 0 of AZD1222 vaccination. The receptors come from an adult in good health.

The chain combines TRBV6-2 or TRBV6-3 with TRBJ2-1, with a possible D match to TRBD2 (6 bases). V lost 0 bases, J lost 9 bases, and 12 bases lay in between. The CDR3 covers 14 residues. The germline gives CDR1 MNHEY, CDR2 SVGEGT. The CDR3 sequence is CASSYSRGRGEQFF. The CDR3 DNA reads as TGTGCCAGCAGTTACTCGCGGGGAAGGGGTGAGCAGTTCTTC.

Worth noting for this clone: Additional DNA sequences in this sample encode the identical CDR3. The V call is TRBV9, the J call TRBJ2-5, with 7 bases matching TRBD2. Per the germline V gene, CDR1 is SGDLS and CDR2 is YYNGEE. The V gene end was trimmed by 2 bases and the J gene end by 0 bases; junction bases not matched to a gene: 1. CDR3 length equals 14 residues. The chain's CDR3 is CASSVLADQETQYF. CDR3 bases: TGTGCCAGCAGCGTCCTAGCGGACCAAGAGACCCAGTACTTC.

The chain recombines TRBV7-3 with TRBJ2-2, with D uncertain. Trimming cost V 3 bases and J 6 bases, with 5 bases left between them. CDR3 length: 12 amino acids. CDR1 is SGHTA and CDR2 is FQGTGA in the germline V gene. The DNA for the CDR3 is TGTGCCAGCAGCTTGTCGGCCGGGGAGCTGTTTTTT. Translation: CASSLSAGELFF.

This clone was observed a few times. The rearrangement links TRBV5-6 to TRBJ2-7; TRBD1 matches at 8 bases. V gave up 6 bases and J gave up 1 base; unmatched junction bases: 12. This CDR3 is 16 amino acids long. The V gene's germline CDR1 is SGHDT and CDR2 YYEEEE. CDR3 in DNA: TGTGCCAGCATCAATCTCAGGGGGCCGGGGTCCTACGAGCAGTACTTC. Protein: CASINLRGPGSYEQYF.

The chain employs TRBV4-1 and TRBJ2-3; weak D call: TRBD2 (5 bases). Trimming removed 0 bases at V and 7 bases at J, with 8 bases between. Germline CDR1 MGHRA, CDR2 YSYEKL. This CDR3 contains 13 residues. The CDR3 loop reads CASSQEERNTQYF. As DNA, the CDR3 is TGCGCCAGCAGCCAAGAGGAGCGGAATACGCAGTATTTT.

The V call is TRBV19, the J call TRBJ1-4; 7 positions agree with TRBD1. The CDR3 loop spans 16 amino acids. Germline CDR1 reads LNHDA; CDR2 reads SQIVND (reference sequence). Germline trimming cut 4 bases from V and 2 bases from J; bases unmatched to any gene: 7. The CDR3 DNA sequence: TGTGCCAGTAGTACCCCAGGGGGGGGCACTAATGAAAAACTGTTTTTT. This codes for CASSTPGGGTNEKLFF.

The chain uses TRBV30 and TRBJ1-2, with D perhaps matching TRBD1 (5 bases). The CDR3 consists of 10 residues. Germline V gene lookup returns CDR1 GTSNPN and CDR2 SVGIG (reference sequence). V was trimmed by 8 bases and J by 4 bases, leaving 8 bases between them. CDR3 residues: CAGDSYGYTF. Here the CDR3 DNA reads TGTGCCGGAGACAGCTATGGCTACACCTTC.

This clone has more than one count but fewer than ten. The V and J genes are TRBV5-8 and TRBJ2-7; weak D call: TRBD1 (6 bases). The CDR3 runs 14 residues. V lost 0 bases and J lost 2, with 9 bases in between. The germline V gene has CDR1 SGHTS and CDR2 YDEGEE. CDR3: CASSLGTVPYEQYF. The CDR3 coding sequence is TGTGCCAGCAGCTTGGGGACAGTCCCCTACGAGCAGTACTTC.

The V and J genes are TRBV18 and TRBJ2-1; D is unclear. Per the germline V gene, CDR1 is KGHSH and CDR2 is LQKENI. The CDR3 consists of 12 residues. V was shortened by 6 bases and J by 10 bases, with 13 bases between the two germline ends. CDR3 DNA: TGTGCCAGCTCTCCAGAGAGCAGGGAGCAGTTCTTC. It specifies CASSPESREQFF.

This clone was detected only once. The chain is built from TRBV5-4 and TRBJ1-6; D remains unclear. V was cut by 0 bases and J by 15 bases, with 13 bases left in between. The CDR3 consists of 13 residues. CDR1 and CDR2 from the germline V gene are SGHNT and YYREEE (reference sequence). CDR3 DNA: TGTGCCAGCAGCTTGGGGGAGGGAGATCTCCTCCACTTT. Translated: CASSLGEGDLLHF.

The gene calls are TRBV5-4 and TRBJ2-1, with 9 bases aligning to TRBD1. V lost 6 bases, J lost 1 base, and 5 bases stayed unmatched. CDR1 is SGHNT, CDR2 YYREEE, per germline (reference sequence). The CDR3 extends over 15 amino acids. The CDR3: CASTPGTGSYNEQFF. The CDR3 bases are TGTGCCAGCACACCCGGGACAGGGTCCTACAATGAGCAGTTCTTC.

CDR3 sequence (DNA): TGCGCCAGCAGCCAAGATAGGATCCAGGGGGCTGAGCAGTTCTTC. It is translated as CASSQDRIQGAEQFF. The rearrangement uses TRBV4-3 and TRBJ2-1, with 8 bases fitting TRBD1. Trimming removed 0 bases from V and 9 bases from J; junction bases left unmatched: 7. The CDR3 spans 15 residues. In germline, CDR1 is LGHNA, CDR2 YSLEER.

This rearrangement joins TRBV5-6 to TRBJ2-3, with TRBD2 identical over 8 bases. The CDR3 spans 14 residues. Germline assignment: CDR1 SGHDT and CDR2 YYEEEE. V gave up 3 bases and J gave up 5 bases; unmatched junction bases: 5. DNA of the CDR3: TGTGCCAGCAGCTCTACTAGCGGTGGAGATACGCAGTATTTT. Protein: CASSSTSGGDTQYF.

The table lists this clone with a count of one. The V and J genes are TRBV6-5 and TRBJ1-2; D remains unclear. Between the trimmed V and J ends, which lost 5 bases and 0 bases, there was a span of 7 bases. This CDR3 is built from 13 residues. The germline CDR1 and CDR2 sequences are MNHEY and SVGAGI. The CDR3 loop is CASSRIPNYGYTF. CDR3 coding DNA: TGTGCCAGCAGTCGGATCCCTAACTATGGCTACACCTTC.

The table lists this clone with a few counts. The chain combines TRBV19 with TRBJ1-6, with TRBD1 identical over 8 bases. V was clipped by 10 bases and J by 10 bases; unmatched bases: 6. The CDR3 covers 12 residues. CDR1 and CDR2 (germline): LNHDA, SQIVND (reference sequence). CDR3 sequence (DNA): TGTGCCACCGGACAGGGAGAATCACCCCTCCACTTT. Its translation is CATGQGESPLHF.

V usage is TRBV27 and J usage is TRBJ1-1; D not resolved. Looked up from germline, CDR1 is MNHEY and CDR2 is SMNVEV (reference sequence). Between the trimmed V and J ends, which lost 5 bases and 4 bases, there was a span of 20 bases. CDR3 length: 16 amino acids. CDR3 nucleotide sequence: TGTGCCAGCAGTCTAAGGTTAGTCGGGGATAGCACTGAAGCTTTCTTT. Translating it yields CASSLRLVGDSTEAFF.

This chain uses TRBV5-1 with TRBJ1-2; D remains ambiguous. The ends were cut back, 0 bases at V and 2 bases at J, with 8 bases in the middle. This CDR3 has 14 residues. Germline CDR1 SGHRS, CDR2 YFSETQ. The CDR3 protein is CASSLDAWNYGYTF. Here the CDR3 DNA reads TGCGCCAGCAGCTTGGATGCCTGGAACTATGGCTACACCTTC.

J is TRBJ2-7 and V is TRBV5-8; possible D gene TRBD1, 6 bases. The CDR3 contains 14 residues. Germline CDR1 and CDR2: SGHTS and YDEGEE. Trimming removed 4 bases at V and 4 bases at J, with 15 bases between. CDR3 residues: CASSGRRGGYEQYF. In DNA, the CDR3 is TGTGCCAGCAGCGGGCGCAGGGGCGGGTACGAGCAGTACTTC.